This T cell receptor (beta chain) appears in the sequencing data of a study of cytomegalovirus exposure and HLA in healthy donors (dated 2017 in TCRdb). About the study as a whole: An earlier analysis of fewer than 750 of the donors reported 276 Gb of sequence data and about 120 million unique TCR beta sequences obtained from around 190 million T cells. The study used immunosequencing to profile the T cell repertoires of hundreds of subjects and linked those repertoires to cytomegalovirus serostatus. In an earlier analysis of 500 to 650 of the donors, high-throughput TCR beta sequencing was used to judge whether each TCR beta V gene segment behaved as functional or pseudogenic. Alongside the repertoire data, information on donor age, sex, ethnicity and CMV serostatus was compiled. Typing coverage differed by locus: A, B, C, DRB1 and DQB1 were typed in roughly 620-630 donors, DQA1 in approximately 520, DPA1 in approximately 600, and DPB1 in 472. About 5 DR-DQ haplotypes were handled as single units for association and clustering, since linkage in the cohort was strong. The study was designed to test whether signatures of past pathogen exposure could be identified by cataloging public T cell receptors. All discovery cohort repertoires had been generated on a single sequencing platform. In a later genetic analysis, genome-wide SNP genotypes for about 65% of the roughly 670 donors were used, and that subset was treated as a discovery cohort. Rather than using new phenotypic data, the later analysis identified candidate immune exposures from TCR beta sequences and from how often those sequences occurred across donors. Besides the first cohort of around 700 subjects, a separate validation cohort made up of some 110 different subjects was used. Of the 300 to 450 genotyped donors, roughly 80% were placed in the genetic ancestry cluster associated with self-reported Caucasian donors. Among about 410 genotyped donors of the cohort, an average of approximately 240,000 unique TCR beta nucleotide sequences was sequenced per donor, of which about 19% were non-productive. In a later analysis, previously published TCR beta repertoires from 550 to 750 donors were re-analyzed and high-resolution HLA genotyping was added so that TCR occurrence patterns could be studied. Class I and class II HLA loci were covered by the typing at four-digit resolution. The study combined high-throughput TCR immunosequencing, statistical association of individual TCRs with disease status, and machine learning to predict cytomegalovirus infection status. An early release that covered some 640 HLA-typed donors contained about 300 gigabases of sequencing data and some 87 million unique TCR sequences. The paper's findings and limits, for the study overall: In a later analysis, HLA-associated TCR beta chains showed more clonal expansion and lower generation probabilities than non-associated chains that were equally common. Specific HLA alleles were associated with more than 15,000 TCR beta sequences at a false discovery rate of 0.05 in a later analysis. A total of 150 to 200 TCR beta chains were listed by the study as associated with cytomegalovirus. A further reported finding was that TCR beta sequences accurately predicted the HLA-A and HLA-B alleles for most subjects in the first cohort. Three of the identified cytomegalovirus-associated TCR beta chains were confirmed in vitro to be specific for cytomegalovirus antigens. Because HLA typing was missing for some donors at each locus, association tests included only the typed subset. In a later genetic analysis, fewer N-insertions in productive TCRs were reported among donors in an Asian-associated ancestry cluster than the approximately 710-donor mean. In an earlier analysis of around 600 of the donors, most TCR beta V segments appeared in productive rearrangements about 87% or about 30% of the time, broadly matching IMGT annotations. A later analysis reported that several top co-occurrence clusters appeared linked to parvovirus B19, influenza, CMV and Epstein-Barr virus. While some public TCRs were present in many individuals, most TCR sequences turned up only very rarely across donors. Roughly uniform sequencing depth across donors was assumed in presence/absence analyses, although this assumption may not hold. In a later analysis, the rate of TCR association differed among HLA loci, with DRB1 alleles having the most associated TCRs and HLA-C alleles having the fewest. Linkage disequilibrium might explain the correlated functional status among segregating V segments, but an unknown experimental factor could not be ruled out. Because the 87-base-pair reads could not distinguish some IMGT-functional V segments, including TRBV6-2 and TRBV6-3, those segments were excluded. A later analysis found that most CMV-associated TCR beta chains appeared HLA-restricted, with HLA associations seemingly driven largely by CMV exposure. Because counts were too low, about 15 rarely observed V segments, including chromosome 9 orphons, were left out of the earlier analysis of 500 to 650 of the donors. The classifier was reported to diagnose cytomegalovirus status with high specificity and sensitivity in both the original and validation cohorts. The cohort was sequenced for TCR beta chains only, and without alpha or paired-chain data the features that could be detected were limited. In a later genetic analysis, a missense DCLRE1C variant was associated with V-gene and J-gene trimming of TCR beta chains, and the association was replicated in an independent cohort. A cluster of highly shared sequence variants was judged likely to represent a technical artifact of the sequencing pipeline. Immune exposure information for the cohort was limited to CMV serostatus. When HLA alleles, especially DR and DQ, strongly co-occurred, TCR associations were difficult to assign to individual alleles. According to the authors, the approach could potentially be generalized to other disease states and immunological phenotypes.

From the germline V gene, CDR1 is WSHSY and CDR2 is SAAADI. The CDR3 goes from the cysteine to the phenylalanine over 15 residues. The kept DNA is CDR3 alone, 45 bases in frame from the first base. The germline ends are 20 bases apart after V is trimmed by 9 bases and J by 2 bases. This clone showed up just a few times. Its antigen is still unknown. No quality values exist for individual bases; no much larger clone is one base distant. The library came from the immunoSEQ multiplex PCR assay. For the multiplex PCR, a mixture combining 60 forward primers for TCR Vbeta segments and 13 reverse primers for TCR Jbeta segments was used. Amplification of the CDR3 region of rearranged TCR beta genes was performed with a multiplex PCR assay on genomic DNA. The Illumina HiSeq System was used to sequence the amplified TCR beta libraries as 87-base-pair reads. In the paper's pipeline: In a later analysis, some 80 million unique TCR beta chains were counted across the 500 to 700 repertoires, and around 10 million of these chains were shared by at least two donors. Raw reads were error-corrected and collapsed into unique sequences by a nearest-neighbor algorithm in which closely related sequences were merged to remove PCR and sequencing errors. CDR3 sequences were aligned to IMGT reference sequences to assign V, D and J gene segments. Each retained sequence needed at least a six-nucleotide match to both a V gene segment and a J gene segment. Rearrangements were called productive when the CDR3 lacked stop codons and stayed in frame with V and J; all others were non-productive. Following IMGT convention, CDR3 was defined as the stretch from the second conserved V-encoded cysteine up to the conserved J-encoded phenylalanine. Sequences without an unambiguous match to a single V gene segment were excluded from the earlier analysis of about 600 of the donors. In an earlier analysis of 450 to 700 of the donors, V segments were called functional above 56.7% productive rearrangements and were called segregating when the between-donor standard deviation exceeded 5%. A statistical classification framework was developed to diagnose cytomegalovirus status using the catalog of TCR beta chain sequences. A later analysis assigned V and J genes by comparing TCR nucleotide sequences with IMGT/GENE-DB human TR gene sequences. A later analysis assigned CDR3 sequences and most-parsimonious VDJ recombination scenarios with the TCRdist pipeline. In a later analysis, each TCR beta chain was defined by its CDR3 amino acid sequence together with its V-gene family, and reads without a unique V-gene family were excluded. In a later analysis, around 650 highly shared, low-generation-probability nucleotide sequences were removed to address suspected cross-contamination and a sequencing artifact. For each public chain, a later analysis derived a clonal expansion index from normalized ranks of inferred template counts within each repertoire. In a later analysis, generation probabilities were computed with a VDJ recombination model fitted to out-of-frame rearrangements, and the resulting probabilities were checked against IGoR. Hypergeometric tests were used in a later analysis to score TCR-TCR, TCR-HLA and TCR-CMV co-occurrence, with a repertoire-size bias correction applied to the TCR pairs. In a later analysis, false discovery rates were estimated by permuting HLA or CMV assignments 20 times. In a later analysis, co-occurring TCRs were grouped with DBSCAN, and TCRdist sequence similarity was added when clustering was performed within HLA-allele-positive subsets. For co-occurrence clustering, repertoires with fewer than 30,000 or more than 120,000 public chains were excluded, along with four or five repertoires with anomalous nucleotide sharing. The source is immuneACCESS, and TCRdb retained only in-frame sequences with V and J called. Part of the clones is not carried over; for the studies checked, unresolved V genes explain less than half of this, and the remainder is unexplained. V, J and clone size derive from that table, while D and trimming were established from the DNA sequence. A total of over 150,000 clones appear in this sample, about 81% of them only once. Of the sample, just under 3% is held by the ten largest clones.

In total, approximately 700 healthy bone marrow donors made up the cohort. At the time of sampling, all cohort members were nominally healthy, though unrecorded immune exposures were likely present. The donor was CMV seropositive and belonged to the group of over 250 seropositive cohort members. A peripheral blood sample was provided by each donor, and peripheral blood mononuclear cells were used for TCR beta sequencing. The Qiagen DNeasy Blood Extraction Kit was used to extract genomic DNA from the blood cell samples. The specimen was PBMCs. The clonotype comes from a woman aged 50 to 60 in good health and CMV-seropositive. In this chain, TRBV10-2 is recombined with TRBJ2-7; the D gene assignment is ambiguous. The CDR3 protein sequence reads: CASSLHLTAAYEQYF. The nucleotides are TGCGCCAGTTCCCTCCACCTCACAGCAGCCTACGAGCAGTACTTC.